This is a list of T cell receptor beta chains from one sample in a study of CD8 T cells in Susac syndrome. TCRdb reprocessed the immunoSEQ multiplex PCR reads with MiXCR, giving one entry per CDR3 protein. The sample carries about 160,000 distinct CDR3 sequences, 92% recorded once. Sequences were obtained from CD4+ T cells from PBMCs. These receptors were taken from a human donor in good health. CDR3s include the opening cysteine and the closing phenylalanine or tryptophan. D genes are given only for firm matches. The size field is filled for only some rows; it gives once, few, many or a size class.

clone size	J gene	D gene	V gene	CDR3 DNA	CDR3 protein
.	TRBJ2-5	.	TRBV20-1	TGCAGTGCGGGAGTAGAGACCCAGTACTTC	CSAGVETQYF
few	TRBJ2-2	.	TRBV6-5	TGTGCCAGCAGGAAGAGTACCGGGGAGCTGTTTTTT	CASRKSTGELFF
.	TRBJ2-4	.	TRBV18	TGTGCCAGCTCACCACCGTCAACGAAAAACATTCAGTACTTC	CASSPPSTKNIQYF
.	TRBJ2-1	.	TRBV6-2/TRBV6-3	TGTGCCAGCAGTTACTTGGATGAGCAGTTCTTC	CASSYLDEQFF
.	TRBJ2-1	.	TRBV3-1	TGTGCCAGCAGCCAAGGGGGCTCGGGTTCATACAATGAGCAGTTCTTC	CASSQGGSGSYNEQFF
once	TRBJ2-2	.	TRBV19	TGTGCCAGTACCATGACAGGCGCGAACACCGGGGAGCTGTTTTTT	CASTMTGANTGELFF
.	TRBJ1-1	.	TRBV10-3	TGTGCCATCGGGAATCCAGGCACGAACACTGAAGCTTTCTTT	CAIGNPGTNTEAFF
.	TRBJ1-4	TRBD1	TRBV30	TGTGCCTGGACTGATAGGGCAGGGGGAGGTGAAAAACTGTTTTTT	CAWTDRAGGGEKLFF
.	TRBJ1-5	.	TRBV12-3/TRBV12-4	TGTGCCAGCAGTTTACGCAATCAGCCCCAGCATTTT	CASSLRNQPQHF
.	TRBJ2-2	.	TRBV19	TGTGCCAGTAGTCGGGAGACAGCGAACACCGGGGAGCTGTTTTTT	CASSRETANTGELFF
.	TRBJ2-7	TRBD1	TRBV10-3	TGTGCCATCAGTGAGTACCCAGGGGGACAGCCCCCCACCTACGAGCAGTACTTC	CAISEYPGGQPPTYEQYF
.	TRBJ1-5	TRBD1	TRBV30	TGTGCCTGGAGTGTACAGGGGCAACAGCCCCAGCATTTT	CAWSVQGQQPQHF
once	TRBJ2-3	.	TRBV5-1	TGCGCCAGCAGCTCGGAAGACAGGAAGACAGATACGCAGTATTTT	CASSSEDRKTDTQYF
.	TRBJ1-1	.	TRBV5-6	TGTGCCAGCAGCTTGGGGACGATCCGTGGGGCTTTCTTT	CASSLGTIRGAFF
.	TRBJ2-2	.	TRBV12-3/TRBV12-4	TGTGCCAGCAGCCCCTTGTACACGAACACCGGGGAGCTGTTTTTT	CASSPLYTNTGELFF
.	TRBJ2-5	.	TRBV2	TGTGCGAGCAACCCCTCCGTCGCCCGAGAGACCCAGTACTTC	CASNPSVARETQYF
.	TRBJ1-1	.	TRBV29-1	TGCAGCGTTGCGGGGCAGCGCCTGAACACTGAAGCTTTCTTT	CSVAGQRLNTEAFF
.	TRBJ2-1	.	TRBV4-3	TGCGCCAGCAGCCTGGCGCAGCGCTCCTACAATGAGCAGTTCTTC	CASSLAQRSYNEQFF
.	TRBJ1-2	.	TRBV28	TGTGCCAGCAGTCAGAGTAACTATGGCTACACCTTC	CASSQSNYGYTF
.	TRBJ2-1	.	TRBV7-3	TGTGCCAGCAGCCGTGCCAGCGGAGAATACAATGAGCAGTTCTTC	CASSRASGEYNEQFF
.	TRBJ2-7	.	TRBV14	TGTGCCAGCAGCCCGAGGACAGCCGGAGGAGAGCAGTACTTC	CASSPRTAGGEQYF
.	TRBJ1-5	.	TRBV2	TGTGCCAGCACCGGGGCCTTCAGCAATCAGCCCCAGCATTTT	CASTGAFSNQPQHF
.	TRBJ2-5	TRBD1	TRBV10-3	TGTGCCATCAGCCCCGACAGGGGGGAGACCCAGTACTTC	CAISPDRGETQYF
.	TRBJ2-7	.	TRBV5-1	TGCGCCAGCAGCTTCCATTGGGAGTCCGGCGAGCAGTACTTC	CASSFHWESGEQYF
.	TRBJ2-7	TRBD2	TRBV4-1	TGCGCCAGCAGCCAAGAACCCGGGAGGAAAGACTACGAGCAGTACTTC	CASSQEPGRKDYEQYF
.	TRBJ2-2	TRBD1	TRBV11-2	TGTGCCAGCAGTCCGACAGGGCTGGTTACAGGGGAGCTGTTTTTT	CASSPTGLVTGELFF
.	TRBJ2-1	.	TRBV7-6	TGTGCCAGCAGCCCGCGGGTCGGCAGGTACAATGAGCAGTTCTTC	CASSPRVGRYNEQFF
.	TRBJ2-1	.	TRBV28	TGTGCCAGCAGTTTAGGATGGGGACTCCCACCCTGGTTCTTC	CASSLGWGLPPWFF
.	TRBJ1-1	.	TRBV5-1	TGCGCCAGCAGCAGGCTCAGCGCTAACACTGAAGCTTTCTTT	CASSRLSANTEAFF
once	TRBJ2-7	.	TRBV5-4	TGTGCCAGCAGCCGGGGCCTATTCTACGAGCAGTACTTC	CASSRGLFYEQYF
.	TRBJ2-1	TRBD2	TRBV24-1	TGTGCCGCCGGGCATACTAGCGGGAGTAGGAATGAGCAGTTCTTC	CAAGHTSGSRNEQFF
.	TRBJ2-3	.	TRBV6-5	TGTGCCAGCAGTTACTCCTTCCCAATCACGGGGGAGTACTATACGCAGTATTTT	CASSYSFPITGEYYTQYF
.	TRBJ2-5	TRBD1	TRBV15	TGTGCCACCAGCAGAGGGGACAGCACAGAGACCCAGTACTTC	CATSRGDSTETQYF
.	TRBJ1-2	TRBD1	TRBV4-3	TGCGCCAGCAGCCTGGGCTCAGGACAGGGGGTTTATGGCTACACCTTC	CASSLGSGQGVYGYTF
.	TRBJ1-6	TRBD1	TRBV2	TGTGCCAGCAGGGGGACAGAGGATTCACCCCTCCACTTT	CASRGTEDSPLHF
.	TRBJ2-3	.	TRBV28	TGTGCCAGCAACTCCCTTACGGGAGCTAGCACAGATACGCAGTATTTT	CASNSLTGASTDTQYF
.	TRBJ2-7	TRBD2	TRBV2	TGTGCCAGCAGTGAGCCCCCTGAGGGAGGGGTCTCCTACGAGCAGTACTTC	CASSEPPEGGVSYEQYF
.	TRBJ2-7	.	TRBV5-1	TGCGCCAGCAGCTTGGGGGGGACGGTTACCTACGAGCAGTACTTC	CASSLGGTVTYEQYF
.	TRBJ2-1	.	TRBV30	TGTGCCTGGAGTGCAAAGGGGCTAGCATCCAATGAGCAGTTCTTC	CAWSAKGLASNEQFF
.	TRBJ1-2	.	TRBV28	TGTGCCAGCTACGACTATGGCTACACCTTC	CASYDYGYTF
.	TRBJ2-5	.	TRBV9	TGTGCCAGCAGCCCCCGACCCCGGGAGACCCAGTACTTC	CASSPRPRETQYF